The 26 T cell receptor beta chains listed next were all sequenced from one sample in a study of T cell changes during pregnancy in multiple sclerosis. This table comes from immunoSEQ multiplex PCR, and its TCRdb copy is limited to in-frame clones, with some not included. This sample has tens of thousands of clones; roughly 92% occur once, and the top ten carry roughly 2.5%. The source material was peripheral blood, sampled in the first trimester of pregnancy. These receptors were obtained from a female donor with multiple sclerosis, enrolled in a pregnancy study.

V usage is TRBV7-2 and J usage is TRBJ2-5; 7 nucleotides line up with TRBD2. CDR1 and CDR2 (germline): SGHTA, FQGNSA. CDR3 length: 15 residues. Germline trimming cut 3 bases from V and 1 base from J; bases unmatched to any gene: 5. This CDR3 is CASSFVSGGQETQYF. The DNA of the CDR3 is TGTGCCAGCAGCTTCGTTTCGGGGGGCCAAGAGACCCAGTACTTC.

The chain recombines TRBV18 with TRBJ2-6, with D unresolved. This CDR3 is built from 15 residues. Germline V gene data show CDR1 as KGHSH and CDR2 as LQKENI. V was shortened by 3 bases and J by 1 base, with 7 bases between the two germline ends. The CDR3 sequence is CASSPLLSGANVLTF. The CDR3 nucleotides read TGTGCCAGCTCACCCCTACTATCTGGGGCCAACGTCCTGACTTTC.

The gene calls are TRBV6-1 and TRBJ2-7; 10 bases match TRBD2. The CDR3 covers 17 residues. The V and J ends lost 3 bases and 4 bases, in that order; junction bases with no gene match: 12. Germline values: CDR1 MNHNS, CDR2 SASEGT. This CDR3 is CASSDPRGSGRRYEQYF. The CDR3 DNA sequence: TGTGCCAGCAGTGACCCCCGAGGTAGCGGGAGGAGGTACGAGCAGTACTTC.

V usage is TRBV7-2 and J usage is TRBJ2-1, with D possibly TRBD1 on 7 matching bases. The CDR3 length is 18 residues. The V end lost 5 bases, the J end lost 3 bases, and 23 bases lay between the germline ends. Per the germline V gene, CDR1 is SGHTA and CDR2 is FQGNSA. CDR3 loop: CASSPPRGRQGDYNEQFF. The CDR3 DNA is TGTGCCAGCAGCCCCCCACGGGGGAGGCAGGGGGACTACAATGAGCAGTTCTTC. The full variable domain, with the rest looked up from reference TRBV7-2 and TRBJ2-1, is GAGVSQSPSNKVTEKGKDVELRCDPISGHTALYWYRQSLGQGLEFLIYFQGNSAPDKSGLPSDRFSAERTGGSVSTLTIQRTQQEDSAVYLCASSPPRGRQGDYNEQFFGPGTRLTVL.

The V and J genes are TRBV10-3 and TRBJ1-3; a weak D match, TRBD1 (6 bases). The V end lost 10 bases, the J end lost 12 bases, and 16 bases lay between the germline ends. Germline V gene data show CDR1 as ENHRY and CDR2 as SYGVKD. The CDR3 covers 11 residues. DNA of the CDR3: TGTGCCACGCGGACAGTTAGTCACATATATTTT. Its translation: CATRTVSHIYF.

This chain links TRBV19 with TRBJ1-1; D uncertain. The CDR3 covers 13 residues. CDR1 LNHDA and CDR2 SQIVND come from the germline V gene (reference sequence). Deletions cut 2 bases from V and 8 bases from J, with 12 bases between. The CDR3 nucleotides read TGTGCCAGTAGTATATCCTCAACAGCCGAAGCTTTCTTT. Its protein is CASSISSTAEAFF. The variable domain in full, completed from reference TRBV19 and TRBJ1-1, reads DGGITQSPKYLFRKEGQNVTLSCEQNLNHDAMYWYRQDPGQGLRLIYYSQIVNDFQKGDIAEGYSVSREKKESFPLTVTSAQKNPTAFYLCASSISSTAEAFFGQGTRLTVV.

This rearrangement joins TRBV19 to TRBJ2-2; D unresolved. V lost 8 bases and J 4 bases, leaving 8 bases between the germline ends. The CDR3 is made up of 12 amino acids. CDR1 and CDR2 (germline): LNHDA, SQIVND (reference sequence). CDR3 sequence: CASGSGTGELFF. The CDR3 bases are TGTGCCAGTGGGTCGGGCACCGGGGAGCTGTTTTTT.

The chain couples TRBV5-4 to TRBJ2-7; D perhaps matches TRBD2 (6 bases). Germline CDR1 is SGHNT and CDR2 is YYREEE (reference sequence). This CDR3 comprises 14 residues. With 0 bases removed from V and 7 bases from J, the gap between germline ends came to 14 bases. The CDR3 reads CASSLGTPGREQYF. The DNA of the CDR3 is TGTGCCAGCAGCTTGGGGACACCTGGGAGGGAGCAGTACTTC.

The chain joins TRBV4-1 to TRBJ1-1; 7 bases match TRBD1. With 3 bases clipped from V and 5 bases from J, the junction kept 9 bases outside the gene matches. Germline CDR1 is MGHRA and CDR2 is YSYEKL. The CDR3 runs 15 residues. In DNA form, the CDR3 reads TGCGCCAGCAGCCAGCATGACAGGGCAGGGACTGAAGCTTTCTTT. Its protein is CASSQHDRAGTEAFF.

This chain connects TRBV6-5 to TRBJ2-1; the match to TRBD2 covers 7 bases. Germline V gene sequence: CDR1 MNHEY, CDR2 SVGAGI. With V trimmed by 6 bases and J by 7 bases, 6 bases remained unmatched. The CDR3 sequence is 13 residues long. This CDR3 is CASSQVGGNEQFF. The CDR3 DNA reads TGTGCCAGCAGCCAAGTGGGGGGGAATGAGCAGTTCTTC.

The chain has TRBV6-5 and TRBJ2-1, with D perhaps TRBD1 (5 bases). Germline values: CDR1 MNHEY, CDR2 SVGAGI. Trimming took 2 bases from V and 10 from J, leaving 15 bases between them. The CDR3 totals 14 residues. Here the CDR3 DNA reads TGTGCCAGCAGTTACCAGGGCCCCTATTTAGAGCAGTTCTTC. The encoded protein is CASSYQGPYLEQFF.

This chain uses TRBV25-1 with TRBJ2-6; D is unresolved. Looked up from germline, CDR1 is MGHDK and CDR2 is SYGVNS. Trimming stripped 3 bases from V and 0 bases from J, with 9 bases between. The CDR3 is 16 amino acids. The CDR3 protein is CASSEVTPSGANVLTF. CDR3 coding DNA: TGTGCCAGCAGTGAGGTAACACCCTCTGGGGCCAACGTCCTGACTTTC.

The rearrangement joins TRBV6-1 to TRBJ1-4; TRBD1 matches 7 bases. Germline lookup yields CDR1 MNHNS and CDR2 SASEGT. This CDR3 has 14 residues. Trimming removed 8 bases from V and 4 bases from J; junction bases left unmatched: 7. The CDR3 nucleotides are TGTGCCAGCGAAACGGGACAGTTTAATGAAAAACTGTTTTTT. Amino acids: CASETGQFNEKLFF.

This chain connects TRBV6-5 to TRBJ1-2, with D possibly being TRBD1 (6 bases). Germline lookup yields CDR1 MNHEY and CDR2 SVGAGI. The V and J ends lost 6 bases and 4 bases respectively, with 12 bases between them. The CDR3 is 13 amino acids. The CDR3 nucleotides read TGTGCCAGCAGCTATACAGGGAGCTATGGCTACACCTTC. Encoded protein: CASSYTGSYGYTF.

The genes are TRBV6-1 and TRBJ1-2, with TRBD1 as a possible D gene (5 bases). Trimming removed 6 bases at V and 0 bases at J, with 20 bases between. Germline V gives CDR1 MNHNS, CDR2 SASEGT. The CDR3 contains 17 residues. In DNA, the CDR3 is TGTGCCAGCAGGGAACTGCCCCAGGGCCAAACTAACTATGGCTACACCTTC. Translating gives CASRELPQGQTNYGYTF.

The gene calls are TRBV19 and TRBJ2-7; TRBD1 might be the D (6 bases). Germline V gives CDR1 LNHDA, CDR2 SQIVND (reference sequence). The V end lost 3 bases, the J end lost 6 bases, and 15 bases lay between the germline ends. This CDR3 spans 14 amino acids. The CDR3 DNA reads TGTGCCAGTAGTATGGGTGACAGGAACGGCGAGCAGTACTTC. Translated, it gives CASSMGDRNGEQYF.

The chain has TRBV6-1 and TRBJ2-7; 11 bases fit TRBD2. V was clipped by 2 bases and J by 3 bases; unmatched bases: 3. This CDR3 comprises 15 residues. The germline V gene encodes CDR1 MNHNS and CDR2 SASEGT. Here the CDR3 DNA reads TGTGCCAGCAGTGAAAGTAGCGGGGGGGGCTACGAGCAGTACTTC. This encodes CASSESSGGGYEQYF.

This sequence joins TRBV15 and TRBJ1-5; no firm D call. CDR1 is LNHNV, CDR2 YYDKDF, per germline (reference sequence). Between the trimmed V and J ends, which lost 3 bases and 3 bases, there was a span of 15 bases. This CDR3 spans 16 amino acids. The CDR3 here is CATSSGFTGDNQPQHF. The CDR3 nucleotides read TGTGCCACCAGCAGCGGATTTACCGGGGACAATCAGCCCCAGCATTTT.

The chain employs TRBV27 and TRBJ1-6; 7 nucleotides match TRBD1. The CDR3 covers 14 residues. V lost 5 bases and J lost 8; bases outside the gene matches: 6. From germline, CDR1 is MNHEY and CDR2 SMNVEV (reference sequence). The CDR3 region is CASSPTGVHSPLHF. CDR3 nucleotides: TGTGCCAGCAGTCCTACAGGGGTCCATTCACCCCTCCACTTT.

J is TRBJ1-4 and V is TRBV19, with TRBD1 as a possible D gene (5 bases). Germline CDR1 LNHDA, CDR2 SQIVND (reference sequence). V was trimmed by 8 bases and J by 0 bases, leaving 10 bases between them. CDR3 length equals 14 residues. CDR3 loop: CASGDRPTNEKLFF. Here the CDR3 DNA reads TGTGCCAGTGGAGACAGACCAACTAATGAAAAACTGTTTTTT.

The V and J genes are TRBV28 and TRBJ1-6; TRBD1 matches at 7 bases. The CDR3 length is 16 residues. Germline lookup yields CDR1 MDHEN and CDR2 SYDVKM. V was pared by 5 bases and J by 9 bases, with 13 bases of the junction left unmatched. CDR3: CASSPLDRVRGSPLHF. In DNA form, the CDR3 reads TGTGCCAGCAGTCCTCTAGACAGGGTTCGTGGTTCACCCCTCCACTTT.

The chain is built from TRBV7-6 and TRBJ2-2; a weak D match, TRBD2 (6 bases). CDR1 and CDR2 from the germline V gene are SGHVS and FNYEAQ. The CDR3 totals 13 residues. The germline V and J ends were trimmed by 4 bases and 7 bases, with 10 bases remaining between them. CDR3 sequence reads: CASSSYGSGELFF. The CDR3 DNA is TGTGCCAGCAGCTCCTACGGGAGCGGGGAGCTGTTTTTT.

The chain employs TRBV20-1 and TRBJ1-2; 7 bases are shared with TRBD1. This CDR3 is 11 amino acids long. V was pared by 2 bases and J by 7 bases, with 1 base of the junction left unmatched. Per the germline V gene, CDR1 is DFQATT and CDR2 is SNEGSKA (reference sequence). The CDR3 DNA reads as TGCAGTGCTAGATCAGGGGGTGGCTACACCTTC. It codes for CSARSGGGYTF.

The chain is built from TRBV11-3 and TRBJ2-1, with D possibly being TRBD1 (7 bases). The CDR3 contains 16 residues. V gave up 1 base and J gave up 3 bases, with 13 bases separating them. CDR1 is SGHNT, CDR2 YENEEA, per germline. CDR3 nucleotide sequence: TGTGCCAGCAGCTTAGTTAGTCAGGGGGGCTACAATGAGCAGTTCTTC. This sequence encodes CASSLVSQGGYNEQFF.

The chain recombines TRBV9 with TRBJ2-3; 11 positions agree with TRBD2. The CDR3 consists of 16 residues. V was clipped by 4 bases and J by 6 bases; unmatched bases: 10. The germline V gene encodes CDR1 SGDLS and CDR2 YYNGEE. This CDR3 reads CASSLMIAGGADTQYF. CDR3 coding DNA: TGTGCCAGCAGCCTAATGATAGCGGGAGGGGCTGATACGCAGTATTTT. Complete variable domain (other parts from reference TRBV9 and TRBJ2-3): DSGVTQTPKHLITATGQRVTLRCSPRSGDLSVYWYQQSLDQGLQFLIQYYNGEERAKGNILERFSAQQFPDLHSELNLSSLELGDSALYFCASSLMIAGGADTQYFGPGTRLTVL.

The rearrangement links TRBV12-5 to TRBJ2-1, with 9 bases lining up with TRBD1. The germline CDR1 and CDR2 sequences are LGHNT and FRNRAP. The J segment lost 4 bases and the V segment lost 1 base, leaving 2 bases of the junction unmatched. This CDR3 contains 15 residues. CDR3 in amino acids: CASGLGQGEYNEQFF. DNA of the CDR3: TGTGCTAGTGGTTTGGGACAGGGGGAATACAATGAGCAGTTCTTC.